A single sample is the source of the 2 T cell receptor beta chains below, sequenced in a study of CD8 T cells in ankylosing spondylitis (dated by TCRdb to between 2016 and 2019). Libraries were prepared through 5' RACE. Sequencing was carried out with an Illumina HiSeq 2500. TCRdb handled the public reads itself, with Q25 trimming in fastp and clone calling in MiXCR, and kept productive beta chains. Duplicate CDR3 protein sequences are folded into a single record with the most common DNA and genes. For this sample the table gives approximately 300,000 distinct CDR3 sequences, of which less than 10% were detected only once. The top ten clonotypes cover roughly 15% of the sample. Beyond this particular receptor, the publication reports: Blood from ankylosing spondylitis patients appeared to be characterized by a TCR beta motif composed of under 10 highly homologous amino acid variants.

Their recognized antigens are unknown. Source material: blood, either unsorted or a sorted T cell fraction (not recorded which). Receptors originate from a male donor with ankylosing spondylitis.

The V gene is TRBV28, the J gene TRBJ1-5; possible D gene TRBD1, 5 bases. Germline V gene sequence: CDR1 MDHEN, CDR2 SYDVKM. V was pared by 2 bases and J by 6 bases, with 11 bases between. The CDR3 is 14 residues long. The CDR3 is CASSLRRGSQPQHF. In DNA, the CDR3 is TGTGCCAGCAGTTTAAGGAGGGGAAGTCAGCCCCAGCATTTT. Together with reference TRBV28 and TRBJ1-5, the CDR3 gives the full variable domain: DVKVTQSSRYLVKRTGEKVFLECVQDMDHENMFWYRQDPGLGLRLIYFSYDVKMKEKGDIPEGYSVSREKKERFSLILESASTNQTSMYLCASSLRRGSQPQHFGDGTRLSIL.

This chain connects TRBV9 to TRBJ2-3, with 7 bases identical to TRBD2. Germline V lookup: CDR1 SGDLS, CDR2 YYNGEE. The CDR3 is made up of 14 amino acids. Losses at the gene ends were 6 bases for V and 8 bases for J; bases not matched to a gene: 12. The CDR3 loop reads CASTSAGAPGTQYF. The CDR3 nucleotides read TGTGCCAGCACGTCCGCGGGAGCGCCCGGTACGCAGTATTTT.